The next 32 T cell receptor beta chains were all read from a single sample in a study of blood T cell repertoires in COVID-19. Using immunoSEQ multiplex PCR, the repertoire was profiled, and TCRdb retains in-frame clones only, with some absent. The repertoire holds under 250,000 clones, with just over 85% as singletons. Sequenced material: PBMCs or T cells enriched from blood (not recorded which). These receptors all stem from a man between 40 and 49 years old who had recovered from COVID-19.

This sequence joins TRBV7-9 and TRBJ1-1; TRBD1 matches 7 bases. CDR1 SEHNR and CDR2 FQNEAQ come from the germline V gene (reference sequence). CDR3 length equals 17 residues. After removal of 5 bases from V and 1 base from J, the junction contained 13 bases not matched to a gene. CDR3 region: CASSTLRQGRENTEAFF. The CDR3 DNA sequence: TGTGCCAGCAGCACTCTTCGACAGGGCCGGGAGAACACTGAAGCTTTCTTT.

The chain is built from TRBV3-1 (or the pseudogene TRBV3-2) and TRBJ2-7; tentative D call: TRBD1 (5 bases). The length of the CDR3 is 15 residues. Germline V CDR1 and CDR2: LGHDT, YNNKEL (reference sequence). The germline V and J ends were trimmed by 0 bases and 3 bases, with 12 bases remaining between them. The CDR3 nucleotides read TGTGCCAGCAGCCAAGATAAGGGGCGTAGCTACGAGCAGTACTTC. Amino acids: CASSQDKGRSYEQYF.

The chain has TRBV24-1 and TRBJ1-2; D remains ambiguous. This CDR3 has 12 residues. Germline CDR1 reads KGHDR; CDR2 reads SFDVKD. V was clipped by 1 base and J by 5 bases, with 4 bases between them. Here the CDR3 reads CATSDFAYGYTF. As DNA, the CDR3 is TGTGCCACCAGTGATTTCGCGTATGGCTACACCTTC.

The CDR3 sequence: CASSAYAGSGEQFF. The CDR3, as DNA: TGTGCCAGCAGCGCATACGCAGGAAGTGGTGAGCAGTTCTTC. This sequence joins TRBV7-3 and TRBJ2-1, with D hard to call. Per germline, CDR1 SGHTA and CDR2 FQGTGA. CDR3 length: 14 residues. V was clipped by 5 bases and J by 9 bases, with 17 bases between them. Full variable domain (missing parts from reference TRBV7-3 and TRBJ2-1): GAGVSQTPSNKVTEKGKYVELRCDPISGHTALYWYRQSLGQGPEFLIYFQGTGAADDSGLPNDRFFAVRPEGSVSTLKIQRTERGDSAVYLCASSAYAGSGEQFFGPGTRLTVL.

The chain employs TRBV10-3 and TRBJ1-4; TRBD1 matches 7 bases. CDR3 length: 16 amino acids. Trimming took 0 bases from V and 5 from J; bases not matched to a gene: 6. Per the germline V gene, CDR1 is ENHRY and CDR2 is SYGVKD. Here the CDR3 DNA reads TGTGCCATCAGTGAGTCGAAGACAGGGCGGAATGAAAAACTGTTTTTT. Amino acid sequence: CAISESKTGRNEKLFF.

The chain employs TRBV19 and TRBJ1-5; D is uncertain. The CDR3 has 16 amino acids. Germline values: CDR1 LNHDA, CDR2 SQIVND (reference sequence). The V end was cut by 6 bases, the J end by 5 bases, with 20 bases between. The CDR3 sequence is CASSQRAGRIDQPQHF. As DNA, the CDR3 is TGTGCCAGTAGCCAAAGGGCCGGGAGGATTGATCAGCCCCAGCATTTT.

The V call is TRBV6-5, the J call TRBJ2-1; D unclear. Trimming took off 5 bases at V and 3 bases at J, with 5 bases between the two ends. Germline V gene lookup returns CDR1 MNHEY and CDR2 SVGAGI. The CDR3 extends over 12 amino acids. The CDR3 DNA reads TGTGCCAGCAGTCAGATCTACAATGAGCAGTTCTTC. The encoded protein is CASSQIYNEQFF.

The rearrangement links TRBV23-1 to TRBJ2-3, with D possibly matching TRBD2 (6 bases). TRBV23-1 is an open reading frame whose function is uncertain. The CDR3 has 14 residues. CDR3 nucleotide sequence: TGCGCAGATCTCCGGGAGAGAAGCACAGATACGCAGTATTTT. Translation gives CADLRERSTDTQYF.

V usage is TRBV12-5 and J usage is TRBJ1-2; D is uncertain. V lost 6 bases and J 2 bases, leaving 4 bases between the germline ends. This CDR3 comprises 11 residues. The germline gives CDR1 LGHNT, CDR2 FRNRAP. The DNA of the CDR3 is TGTGCTAGTGGACAGAACTATGGCTACACCTTC. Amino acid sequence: CASGQNYGYTF.

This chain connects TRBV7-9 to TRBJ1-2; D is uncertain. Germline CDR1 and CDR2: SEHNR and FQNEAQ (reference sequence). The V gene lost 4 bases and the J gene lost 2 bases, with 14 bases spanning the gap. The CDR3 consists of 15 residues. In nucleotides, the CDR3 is TGTGCCAGCAGCTCGAACATCATGTTCAACTATGGCTACACCTTC. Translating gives CASSSNIMFNYGYTF.

The CDR3 coding sequence is TGTGCCATCAGTGAGTCCCGGGACTCTGGAAACACCATATATTTT. It is translated as CAISESRDSGNTIYF. The chain employs TRBV10-3 and TRBJ1-3; D gene uncertain. V was clipped by 0 bases and J by 0 bases, with 6 bases between them. Germline lookup yields CDR1 ENHRY and CDR2 SYGVKD. The length of the CDR3 is 15 residues.

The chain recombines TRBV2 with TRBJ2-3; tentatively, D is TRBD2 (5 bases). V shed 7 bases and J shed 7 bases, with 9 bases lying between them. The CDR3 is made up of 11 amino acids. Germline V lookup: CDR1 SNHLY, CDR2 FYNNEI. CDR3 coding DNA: TGTGCCAGCATTCGGACTCATACGCAGTATTTT. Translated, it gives CASIRTHTQYF.

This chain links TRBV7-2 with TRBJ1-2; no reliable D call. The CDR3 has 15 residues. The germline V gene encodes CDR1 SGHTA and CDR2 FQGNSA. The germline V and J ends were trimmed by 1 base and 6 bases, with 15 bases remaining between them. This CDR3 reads CASSLGAEGRDGYTF. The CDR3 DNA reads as TGTGCCAGCAGCTTAGGGGCCGAGGGTAGGGATGGCTACACCTTC. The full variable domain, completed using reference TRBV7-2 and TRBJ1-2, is GAGVSQSPSNKVTEKGKDVELRCDPISGHTALYWYRQSLGQGLEFLIYFQGNSAPDKSGLPSDRFSAERTGGSVSTLTIQRTQQEDSAVYLCASSLGAEGRDGYTFGSGTRLTVV.

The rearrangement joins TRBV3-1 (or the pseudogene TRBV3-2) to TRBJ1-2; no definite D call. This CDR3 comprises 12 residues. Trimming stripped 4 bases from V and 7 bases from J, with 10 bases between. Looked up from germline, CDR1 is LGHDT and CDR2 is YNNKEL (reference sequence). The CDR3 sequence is CASSLPLSGYTF. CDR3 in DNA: TGTGCCAGCAGCCTCCCTTTGTCTGGCTACACCTTC.

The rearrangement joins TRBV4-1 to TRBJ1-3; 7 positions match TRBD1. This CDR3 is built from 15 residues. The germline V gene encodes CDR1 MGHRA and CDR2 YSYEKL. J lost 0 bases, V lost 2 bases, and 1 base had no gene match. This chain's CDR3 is CASSQSGGSGNTIYF. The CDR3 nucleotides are TGCGCCAGCAGCCAATCAGGGGGCTCTGGAAACACCATATATTTT.

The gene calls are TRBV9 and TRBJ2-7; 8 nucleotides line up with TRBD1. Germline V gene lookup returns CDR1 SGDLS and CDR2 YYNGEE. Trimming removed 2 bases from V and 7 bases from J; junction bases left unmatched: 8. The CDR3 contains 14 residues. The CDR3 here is CASSVWQGAGEQYF. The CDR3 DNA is TGTGCCAGCAGCGTCTGGCAGGGGGCAGGTGAGCAGTACTTC. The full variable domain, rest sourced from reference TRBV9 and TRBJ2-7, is DSGVTQTPKHLITATGQRVTLRCSPRSGDLSVYWYQQSLDQGLQFLIQYYNGEERAKGNILERFSAQQFPDLHSELNLSSLELGDSALYFCASSVWQGAGEQYFGPGTRLTVT.

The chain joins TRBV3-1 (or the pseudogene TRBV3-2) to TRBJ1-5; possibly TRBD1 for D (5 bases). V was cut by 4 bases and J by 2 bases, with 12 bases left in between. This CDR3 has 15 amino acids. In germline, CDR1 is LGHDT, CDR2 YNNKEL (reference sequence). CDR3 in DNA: TGTGCCAGCAGCCGCATTGCGGGGGGCAATCAGCCCCAGCATTTT. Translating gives CASSRIAGGNQPQHF.

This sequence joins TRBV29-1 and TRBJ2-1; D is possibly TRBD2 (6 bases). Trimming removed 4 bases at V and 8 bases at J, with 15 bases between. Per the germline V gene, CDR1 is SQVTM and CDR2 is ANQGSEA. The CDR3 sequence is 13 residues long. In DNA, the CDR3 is TGCAGCGTTGCTAAACCCTCGGGGGATGAGCAGTTCTTC. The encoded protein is CSVAKPSGDEQFF.

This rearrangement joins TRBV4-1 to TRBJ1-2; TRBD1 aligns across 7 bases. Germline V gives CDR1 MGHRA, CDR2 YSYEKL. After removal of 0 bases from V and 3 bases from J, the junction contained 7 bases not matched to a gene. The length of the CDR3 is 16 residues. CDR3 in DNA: TGCGCCAGCAGCCAAGAACGGGACAGATGGGACTATGGCTACACCTTC. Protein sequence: CASSQERDRWDYGYTF.

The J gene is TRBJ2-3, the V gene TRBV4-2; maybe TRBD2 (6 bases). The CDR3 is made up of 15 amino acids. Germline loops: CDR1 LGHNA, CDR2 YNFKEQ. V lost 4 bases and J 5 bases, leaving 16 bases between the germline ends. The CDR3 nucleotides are TGTGCCAGCAGCCGCCTCAGGGACTCGCGAGATACGCAGTATTTT. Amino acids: CASSRLRDSRDTQYF.

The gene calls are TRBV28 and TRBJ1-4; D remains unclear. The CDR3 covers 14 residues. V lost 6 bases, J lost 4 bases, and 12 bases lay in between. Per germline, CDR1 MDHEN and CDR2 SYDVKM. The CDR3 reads CASSTIQLNEKLFF. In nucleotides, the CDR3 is TGTGCCAGCAGCACAATACAGCTTAATGAAAAACTGTTTTTT.

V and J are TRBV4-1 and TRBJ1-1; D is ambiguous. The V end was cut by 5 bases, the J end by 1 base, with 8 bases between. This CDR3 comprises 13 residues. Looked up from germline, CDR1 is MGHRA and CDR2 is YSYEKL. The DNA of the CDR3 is TGCGCCAGCAGCAGAACACCGAACACTGAAGCTTTCTTT. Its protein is CASSRTPNTEAFF.

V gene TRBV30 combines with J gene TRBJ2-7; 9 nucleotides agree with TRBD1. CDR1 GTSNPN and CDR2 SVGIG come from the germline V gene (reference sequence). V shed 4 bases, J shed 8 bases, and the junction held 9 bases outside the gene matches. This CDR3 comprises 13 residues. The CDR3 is CAWTPGTGSQQYF. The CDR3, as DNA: TGTGCCTGGACTCCCGGGACAGGGTCTCAGCAGTACTTC.

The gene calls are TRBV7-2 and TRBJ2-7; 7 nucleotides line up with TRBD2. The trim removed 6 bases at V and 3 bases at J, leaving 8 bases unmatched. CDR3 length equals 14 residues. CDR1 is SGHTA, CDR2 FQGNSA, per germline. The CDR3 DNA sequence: TGTGCCAGCAGGGTGGGAGGGTCTCACTACGAGCAGTACTTC. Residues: CASRVGGSHYEQYF.

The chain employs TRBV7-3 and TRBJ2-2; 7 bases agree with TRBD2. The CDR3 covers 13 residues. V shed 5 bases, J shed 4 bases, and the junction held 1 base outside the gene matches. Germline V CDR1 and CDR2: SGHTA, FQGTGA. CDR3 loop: CASSGLGTGELFF. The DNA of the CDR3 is TGTGCCAGCAGCGGACTAGGCACCGGGGAGCTGTTTTTT.

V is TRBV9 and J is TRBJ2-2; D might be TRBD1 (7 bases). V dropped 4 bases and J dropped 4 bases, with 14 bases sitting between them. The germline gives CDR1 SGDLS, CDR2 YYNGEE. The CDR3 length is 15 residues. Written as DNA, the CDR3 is TGTGCCAGCAGCAATCAGGGGGGTGTCACCGGGGAGCTGTTTTTT. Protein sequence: CASSNQGGVTGELFF.

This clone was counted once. CDR3 in amino acids: CASSLWESWGEKLFF. As DNA, the CDR3 is TGTGCCAGTAGTTTATGGGAGTCGTGGGGTGAAAAACTGTTTTTT. The J gene is TRBJ1-4, the V gene TRBV19, with no clear D. This CDR3 contains 15 residues. Trimming removed 5 bases at V and 7 bases at J, with 17 bases between. The germline CDR1 and CDR2 sequences are LNHDA and SQIVND (reference sequence). Full variable domain (rest looked up from reference TRBV19 and TRBJ1-4): DGGITQSPKYLFRKEGQNVTLSCEQNLNHDAMYWYRQDPGQGLRLIYYSQIVNDFQKGDIAEGYSVSREKKESFPLTVTSAQKNPTAFYLCASSLWESWGEKLFFGSGTQLSVL.

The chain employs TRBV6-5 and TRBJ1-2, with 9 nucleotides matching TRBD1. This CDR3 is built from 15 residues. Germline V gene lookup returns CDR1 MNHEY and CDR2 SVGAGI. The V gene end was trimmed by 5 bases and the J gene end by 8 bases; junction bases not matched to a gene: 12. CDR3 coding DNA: TGTGCCAGCAGTACGGGCGGGTACAGGGGGCAAGGCTACACCTTC. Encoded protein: CASSTGGYRGQGYTF.

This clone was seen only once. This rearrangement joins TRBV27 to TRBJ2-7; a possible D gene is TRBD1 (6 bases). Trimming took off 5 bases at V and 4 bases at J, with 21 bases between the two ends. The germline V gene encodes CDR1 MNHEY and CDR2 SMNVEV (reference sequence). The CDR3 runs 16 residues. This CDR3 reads CASSLTSGTLFYEQYF. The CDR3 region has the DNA TGTGCCAGCAGTCTGACCTCCGGGACACTTTTTTACGAGCAGTACTTC.

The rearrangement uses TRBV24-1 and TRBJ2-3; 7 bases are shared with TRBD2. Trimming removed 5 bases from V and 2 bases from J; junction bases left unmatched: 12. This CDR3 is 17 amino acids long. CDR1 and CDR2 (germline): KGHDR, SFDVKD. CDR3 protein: CATSATGGRYYTDTQYF. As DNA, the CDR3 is TGTGCCACCAGTGCTACGGGGGGACGCTACTACACAGATACGCAGTATTTT.

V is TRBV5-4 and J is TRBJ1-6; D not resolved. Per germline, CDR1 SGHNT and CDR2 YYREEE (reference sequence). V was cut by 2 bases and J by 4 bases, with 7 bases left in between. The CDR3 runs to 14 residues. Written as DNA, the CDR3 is TGTGCCAGCAGCTTTAACGGGTATAATTCACCCCTCCACTTT. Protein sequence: CASSFNGYNSPLHF.

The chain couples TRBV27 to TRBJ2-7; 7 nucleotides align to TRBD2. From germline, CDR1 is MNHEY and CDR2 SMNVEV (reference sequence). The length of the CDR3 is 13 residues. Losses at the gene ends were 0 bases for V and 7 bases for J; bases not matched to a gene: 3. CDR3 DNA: TGTGCCAGCAGTTTATCGGCCGGGGGGGAGCAGTACTTC. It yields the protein CASSLSAGGEQYF.